This T cell receptor beta chain was sequenced for a study of blood T cell repertoires in COVID-19. Study information: In each case, the material was cDNA or gDNA derived from T cells, B-cell-depleted T cells, or PBMCs.

In the original analysis: Nucleated cell number was recorded as an estimate derived from reference gene primer amplification. Clones were read by immunoSEQ multiplex PCR, and TCRdb kept only the in-frame ones, dropping some. Clone size and the V and J calls come from that table; the DNA yielded D and trimming. The table lists about 220,000 clones, less than 85% of them singletons. CDR1 is SGHNT, CDR2 YENEEA, per germline. The V and J ends lost 5 bases and 5 bases respectively, with 10 bases between them. This CDR3 region has 13 residues. This receptor was identified in an elderly woman with acute or convalescent COVID-19. The V call is TRBV11-3, the J call TRBJ1-3; D is unresolved. Sequences were obtained from peripheral blood. CDR3 coding DNA: TGTGCCAGCAGCCGGGATTTCAGAAACACCATATATTTT. Protein product: CASSRDFRNTIYF.